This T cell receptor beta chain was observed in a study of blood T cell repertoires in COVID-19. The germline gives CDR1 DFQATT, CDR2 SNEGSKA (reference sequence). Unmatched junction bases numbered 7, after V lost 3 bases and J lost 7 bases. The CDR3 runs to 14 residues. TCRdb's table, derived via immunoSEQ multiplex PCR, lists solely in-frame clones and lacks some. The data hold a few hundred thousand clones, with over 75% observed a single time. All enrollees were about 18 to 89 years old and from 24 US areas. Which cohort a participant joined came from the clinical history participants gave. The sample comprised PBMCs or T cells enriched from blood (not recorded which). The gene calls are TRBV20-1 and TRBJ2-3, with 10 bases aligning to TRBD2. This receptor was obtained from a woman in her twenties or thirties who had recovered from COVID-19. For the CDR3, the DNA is TGCAGTGCTAGTCGGACTAGCGGCCCCCATACGCAGTATTTT. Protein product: CSASRTSGPHTQYF.